This TCR beta chain appears in the sequencing data of a study of blood T cell repertoires in COVID-19. Study-level background: PBMCs, B-cell-depleted T cells, or T cells provided the cDNA or gDNA that made up the material.

In the authors' workflow: The authors estimated nucleated cell counts from reference gene primer amplification. TCRdb's copy holds only in-frame clones and misses some; the assay was immunoSEQ multiplex PCR. V, J and clone size are taken as reported in that table, and D and trimming were inferred from the DNA itself. The sample has about 260,000 clones; around 87% are singletons. This CDR3 is 14 amino acids long. Germline V CDR1 and CDR2: LGHNA, YSLEER. Losses at the gene ends were 3 bases for V and 4 bases for J; bases not matched to a gene: 3. This chain joins TRBV4-3 and TRBJ1-2, with 9 bases that match TRBD1. The sequencing input was peripheral blood. This TCR was recovered from a woman aged 40 to 49 who had recovered from COVID-19. The CDR3 here is CASSHGQGTYGYTF. The CDR3 DNA sequence: TGCGCCAGCAGCCACGGACAGGGGACCTATGGCTACACCTTC.